The clone carrying this T cell receptor (beta chain) was detected ten times or more. Antigen unknown. The CDR3 is cut off 3 residues early in the read; its end comes from the germline J gene. The sample comes from a study of T cell clonality in common variable immunodeficiency. Study-level findings and limits: Compared with healthy controls, CVID subjects showed increased TCRbeta clonality, mostly in about a third. Reportedly, TCR beta sequences from common variable immunodeficiency showed fewer deletions and N-nucleotide insertions.

Assay used: immunoSEQ multiplex PCR; TCRdb lists only in-frame clones, some missing. The sample contains about 81,000 clones, none of them singletons. Most patients and controls had Caucasian heritage. Trimming removed 0 bases from V and 5 bases from J; junction bases left unmatched: 4. This CDR3 spans 15 amino acids. CDR1 SGHRS and CDR2 YFSETQ come from the germline V gene. The source is a person between 18 and 70 years old in good health. The rearrangement links TRBV5-1 to TRBJ2-7, with 11 nucleotides matching TRBD1. The sample comprised peripheral blood mononuclear cells. The CDR3 here is CASSLAGTGGNEQYF. The covered CDR3 bases are TGCGCCAGCAGCTTGGCCGGGACAGGGGGAAACGAG. The full variable domain, rest sourced from reference TRBV5-1 and TRBJ2-7, is KAGVTQTPRYLIKTRGQQVTLSCSPISGHRSVSWYQQTPGQGLQFLFEYFSETQRNKGNFPGRFSGRQFSNSRSEMNVSTLELGDSALYLCASSLAGTGGNEQYFGPGTRLTVT.